This T cell receptor (beta chain) was sequenced during a study of T cell responses to AZD1222 COVID-19 vaccine. In regard to this clone: What it binds is unknown.

The method was immunoSEQ multiplex PCR; TCRdb's version includes in-frame clones alone and lacks a portion of them. The sample includes 100,000 to 130,000 clones, roughly 84% of them seen just once. V dropped 0 bases and J dropped 4 bases, with 12 bases sitting between them. Germline V gives CDR1 LGHDT, CDR2 YNNKEL (reference sequence). The CDR3 sequence is 15 residues long. Findings and limits, study-wide: Reportedly, close to half of spike-specific TCRs are directed against unmutated variant regions. There were vaccine-associated CD4 TCRs across spike, dominant at 160-218 and 743-854.

The chain is built from TRBV3-1 (or the pseudogene TRBV3-2) and TRBJ2-5, with D unclear. The input for sequencing was peripheral blood, taken on day 0 of AZD1222 vaccination. This TCR was recovered from an adult in good health. The CDR3 region is CASSQERGRLETQYF. The CDR3 bases are TGTGCCAGCAGCCAAGAGAGAGGCAGATTAGAGACCCAGTACTTC.